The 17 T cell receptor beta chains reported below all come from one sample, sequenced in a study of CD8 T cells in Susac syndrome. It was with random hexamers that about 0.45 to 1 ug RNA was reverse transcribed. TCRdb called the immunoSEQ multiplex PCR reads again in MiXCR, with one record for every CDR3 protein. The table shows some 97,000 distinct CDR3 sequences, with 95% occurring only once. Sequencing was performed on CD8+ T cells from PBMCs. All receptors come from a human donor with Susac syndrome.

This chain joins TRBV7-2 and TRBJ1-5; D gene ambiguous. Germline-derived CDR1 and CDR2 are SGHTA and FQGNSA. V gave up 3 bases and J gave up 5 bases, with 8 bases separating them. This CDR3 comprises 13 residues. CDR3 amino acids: CASSFRADQPQHF. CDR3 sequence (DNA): TGTGCCAGCAGCTTTCGGGCGGATCAGCCCCAGCATTTT. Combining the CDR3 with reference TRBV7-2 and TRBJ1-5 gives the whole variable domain GAGVSQSPSNKVTEKGKDVELRCDPISGHTALYWYRQSLGQGLEFLIYFQGNSAPDKSGLPSDRFSAERTGGSVSTLTIQRTQQEDSAVYLCASSFRADQPQHFGDGTRLSIL.

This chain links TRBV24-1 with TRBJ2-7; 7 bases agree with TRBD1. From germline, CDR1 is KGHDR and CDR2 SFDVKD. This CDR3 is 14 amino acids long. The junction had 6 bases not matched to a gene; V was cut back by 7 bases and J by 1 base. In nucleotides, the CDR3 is TGTGCCACCAGCGCCGGGACAGCTTCCTACGAGCAGTACTTC. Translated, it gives CATSAGTASYEQYF.

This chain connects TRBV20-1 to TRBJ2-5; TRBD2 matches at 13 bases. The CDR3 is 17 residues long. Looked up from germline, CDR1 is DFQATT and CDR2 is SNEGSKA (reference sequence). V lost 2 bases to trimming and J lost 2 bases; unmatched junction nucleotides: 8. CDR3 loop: CSARLPGLAGPQETQYF. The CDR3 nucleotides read TGCAGTGCTAGACTTCCGGGACTAGCGGGGCCGCAAGAGACCCAGTACTTC.

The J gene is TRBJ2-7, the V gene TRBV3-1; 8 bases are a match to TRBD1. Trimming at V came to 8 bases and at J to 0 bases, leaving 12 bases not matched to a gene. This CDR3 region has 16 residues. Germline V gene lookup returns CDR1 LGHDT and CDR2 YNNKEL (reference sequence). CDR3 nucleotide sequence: TGTGCCAGCGCCCCAACCCGCAGGGGGCTCTCCTACGAGCAGTACTTC. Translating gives CASAPTRRGLSYEQYF.

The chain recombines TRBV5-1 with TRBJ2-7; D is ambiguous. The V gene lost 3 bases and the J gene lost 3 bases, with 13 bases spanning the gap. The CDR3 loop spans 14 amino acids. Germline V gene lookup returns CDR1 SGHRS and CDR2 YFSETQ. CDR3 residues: CASSSGHPFYEQYF. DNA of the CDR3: TGCGCCAGCAGCTCAGGTCACCCTTTCTACGAGCAGTACTTC.

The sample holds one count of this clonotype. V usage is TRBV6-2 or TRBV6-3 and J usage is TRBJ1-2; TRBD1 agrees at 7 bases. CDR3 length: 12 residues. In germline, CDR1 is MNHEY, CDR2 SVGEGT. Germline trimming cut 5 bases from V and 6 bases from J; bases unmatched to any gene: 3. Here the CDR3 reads CASSQGGDGYTF. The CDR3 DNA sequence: TGTGCCAGCAGTCAGGGGGGCGATGGCTACACCTTC.

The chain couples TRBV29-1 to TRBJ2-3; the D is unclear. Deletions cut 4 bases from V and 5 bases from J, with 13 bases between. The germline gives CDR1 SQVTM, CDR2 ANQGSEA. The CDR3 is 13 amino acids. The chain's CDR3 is CSVVSPYGDTQYF. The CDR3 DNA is TGCAGCGTTGTGAGCCCCTACGGAGATACGCAGTATTTT.

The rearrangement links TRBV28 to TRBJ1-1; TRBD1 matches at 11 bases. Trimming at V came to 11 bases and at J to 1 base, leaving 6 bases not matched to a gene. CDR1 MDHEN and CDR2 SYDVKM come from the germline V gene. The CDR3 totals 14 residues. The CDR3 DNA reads TGTGCCTCCTTGGGGACAGGGGGGAACACTGAAGCTTTCTTT. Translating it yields CASLGTGGNTEAFF. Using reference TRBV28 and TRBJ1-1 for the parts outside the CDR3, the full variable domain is DVKVTQSSRYLVKRTGEKVFLECVQDMDHENMFWYRQDPGLGLRLIYFSYDVKMKEKGDIPEGYSVSREKKERFSLILESASTNQTSMYLCASLGTGGNTEAFFGQGTRLTVV.

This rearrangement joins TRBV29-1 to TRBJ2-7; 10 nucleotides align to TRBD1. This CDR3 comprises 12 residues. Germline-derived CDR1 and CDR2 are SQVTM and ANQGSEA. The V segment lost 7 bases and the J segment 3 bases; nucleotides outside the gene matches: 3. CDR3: CSAGTGDYEQYF. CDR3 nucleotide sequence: TGCAGCGCCGGGACAGGGGACTACGAGCAGTACTTC.

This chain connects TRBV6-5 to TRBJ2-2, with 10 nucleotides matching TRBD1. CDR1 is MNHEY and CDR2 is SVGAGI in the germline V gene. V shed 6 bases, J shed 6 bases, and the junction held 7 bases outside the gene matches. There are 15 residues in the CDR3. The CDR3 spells CASRPGTGEAGELFF. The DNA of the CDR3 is TGTGCCAGCAGACCCGGGACAGGGGAGGCCGGGGAGCTGTTTTTT.

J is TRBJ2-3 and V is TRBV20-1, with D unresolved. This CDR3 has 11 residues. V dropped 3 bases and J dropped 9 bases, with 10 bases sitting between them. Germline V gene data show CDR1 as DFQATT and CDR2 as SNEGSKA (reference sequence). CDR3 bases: TGCAGTGCTAGTAAGCAGGAGACGCAGTATTTT. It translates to CSASKQETQYF.

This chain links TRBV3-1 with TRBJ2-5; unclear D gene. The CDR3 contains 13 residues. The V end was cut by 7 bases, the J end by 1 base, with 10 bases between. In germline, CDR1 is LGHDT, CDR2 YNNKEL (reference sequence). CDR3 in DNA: TGTGCCAGCAATCAAGTAGGCCAAGAGACCCAGTACTTC. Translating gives CASNQVGQETQYF.

This CDR3 is CASSPIRGGELFF. The CDR3 DNA is TGTGCCAGCAGTCCAATCAGGGGCGGGGAGCTGTTTTTT. The chain links TRBV12-3 or TRBV12-4 to TRBJ2-2; D is possibly TRBD1 (6 bases). This CDR3 has 13 amino acids. Trimming shortened V by 5 bases and J by 7 bases, and 11 bases separated the two germline ends.

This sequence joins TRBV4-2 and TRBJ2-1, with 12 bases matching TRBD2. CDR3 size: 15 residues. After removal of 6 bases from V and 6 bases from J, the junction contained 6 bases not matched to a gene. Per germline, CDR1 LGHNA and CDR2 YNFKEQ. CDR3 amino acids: CASSQTSGGPNEQFF. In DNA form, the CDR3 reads TGTGCCAGCAGTCAAACTAGCGGGGGGCCCAATGAGCAGTTCTTC.

In DNA, the CDR3 is TGTGCCAGCAGCGAGGGACTAGCGGGAGGAGACGAGCAGTACTTC. Its translation: CASSEGLAGGDEQYF. The V and J genes are TRBV13 and TRBJ2-7; the match to TRBD2 covers 15 bases. Germline trimming cut 5 bases from V and 5 bases from J; bases unmatched to any gene: 4. Germline loops: CDR1 PRHDT, CDR2 FYEKMQ (reference sequence). CDR3 length: 15 amino acids. Full variable domain (rest looked up from reference TRBV13 and TRBJ2-7): AAGVIQSPRHLIKEKRETATLKCYPIPRHDTVYWYQQGPGQDPQFLISFYEKMQSDKGSIPDRFSAQQFSDYHSELNMSSLELGDSALYFCASSEGLAGGDEQYFGPGTRLTVT.

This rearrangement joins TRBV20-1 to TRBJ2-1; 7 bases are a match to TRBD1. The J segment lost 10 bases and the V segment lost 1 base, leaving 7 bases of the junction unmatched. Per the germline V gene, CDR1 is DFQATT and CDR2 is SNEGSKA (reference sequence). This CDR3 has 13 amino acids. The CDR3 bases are TGCAGTGCTAGAGGGCACAGGGGAGACGAGCAGTTCTTC. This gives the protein CSARGHRGDEQFF.

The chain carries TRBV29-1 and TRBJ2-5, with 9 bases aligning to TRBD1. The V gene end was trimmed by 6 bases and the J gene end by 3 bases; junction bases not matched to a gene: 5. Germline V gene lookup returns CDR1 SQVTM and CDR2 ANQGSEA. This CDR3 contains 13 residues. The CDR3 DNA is TGCAGCGTCCCCGGGGACAGGGAAGAGACCCAGTACTTC. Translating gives CSVPGDREETQYF.